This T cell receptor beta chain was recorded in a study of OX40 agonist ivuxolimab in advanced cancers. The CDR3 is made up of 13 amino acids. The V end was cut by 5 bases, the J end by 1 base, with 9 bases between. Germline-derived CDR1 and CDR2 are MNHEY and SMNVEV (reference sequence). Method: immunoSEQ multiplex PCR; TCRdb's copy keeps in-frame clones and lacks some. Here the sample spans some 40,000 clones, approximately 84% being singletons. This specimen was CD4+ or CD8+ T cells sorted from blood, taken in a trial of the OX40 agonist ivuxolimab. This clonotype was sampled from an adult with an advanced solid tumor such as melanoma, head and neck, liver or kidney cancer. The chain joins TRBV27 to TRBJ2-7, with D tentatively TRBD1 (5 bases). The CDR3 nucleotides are TGTGCCAGCAGTCCCAGGGTTTCCTACGAGCAGTACTTC. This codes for CASSPRVSYEQYF.